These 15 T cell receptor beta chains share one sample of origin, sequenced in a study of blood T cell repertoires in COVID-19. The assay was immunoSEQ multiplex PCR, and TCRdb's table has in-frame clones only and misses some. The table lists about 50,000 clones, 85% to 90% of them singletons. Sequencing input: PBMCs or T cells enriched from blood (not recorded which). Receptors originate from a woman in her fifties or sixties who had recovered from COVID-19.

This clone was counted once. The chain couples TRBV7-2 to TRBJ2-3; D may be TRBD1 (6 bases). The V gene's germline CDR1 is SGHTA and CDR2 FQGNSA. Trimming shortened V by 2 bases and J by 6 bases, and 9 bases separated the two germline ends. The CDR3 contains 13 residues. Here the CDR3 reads CASSLIQGDTQYF. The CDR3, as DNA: TGTGCCAGCAGCTTAATACAGGGCGATACGCAGTATTTT.

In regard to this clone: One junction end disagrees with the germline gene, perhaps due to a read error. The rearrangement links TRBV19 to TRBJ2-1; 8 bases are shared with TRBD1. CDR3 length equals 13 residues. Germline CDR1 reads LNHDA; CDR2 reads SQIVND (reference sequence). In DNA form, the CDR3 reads TGTGCCAGTAGTAATGCCCACGGACAGGGTTTAGTCTTC. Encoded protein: CASSNAHGQGLVF.

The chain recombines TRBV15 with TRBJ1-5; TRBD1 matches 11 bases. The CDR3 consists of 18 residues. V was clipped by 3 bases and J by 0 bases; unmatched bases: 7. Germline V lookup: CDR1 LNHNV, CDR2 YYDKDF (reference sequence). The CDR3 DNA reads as TGTGCCACCAGCAGTACCGGGACAGGGGGGTATAGCAATCAGCCCCAGCATTTT. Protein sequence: CATSSTGTGGYSNQPQHF.

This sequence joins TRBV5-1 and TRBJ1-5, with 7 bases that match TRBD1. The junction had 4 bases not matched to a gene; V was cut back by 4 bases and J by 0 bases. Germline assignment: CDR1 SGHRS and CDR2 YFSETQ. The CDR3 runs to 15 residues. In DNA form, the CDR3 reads TGCGCCAGCAGCCCACAGGGGTATAGCAATCAGCCCCAGCATTTT. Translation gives CASSPQGYSNQPQHF.

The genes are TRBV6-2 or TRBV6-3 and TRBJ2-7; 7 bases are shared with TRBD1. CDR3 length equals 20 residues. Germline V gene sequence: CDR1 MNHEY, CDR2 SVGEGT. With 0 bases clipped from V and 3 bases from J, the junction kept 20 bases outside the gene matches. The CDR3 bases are TGTGCCAGCAGTTACTCCCTTTTCGACAGGGTAAGCTTCGTGGGCTACGAGCAGTACTTC. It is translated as CASSYSLFDRVSFVGYEQYF.

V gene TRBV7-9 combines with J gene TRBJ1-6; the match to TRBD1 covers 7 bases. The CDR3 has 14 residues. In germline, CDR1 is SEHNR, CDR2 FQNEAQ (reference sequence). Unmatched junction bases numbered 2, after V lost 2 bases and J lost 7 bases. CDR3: CASSLRGPNSPLHF. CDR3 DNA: TGTGCCAGCAGCTTAAGGGGGCCCAATTCACCCCTCCACTTT.

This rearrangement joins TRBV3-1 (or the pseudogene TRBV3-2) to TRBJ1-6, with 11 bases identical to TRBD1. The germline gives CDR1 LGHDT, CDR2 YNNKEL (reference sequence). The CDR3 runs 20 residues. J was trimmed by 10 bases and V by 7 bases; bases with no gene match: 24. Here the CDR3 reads CASKVPGQGGIRVQGSPLHF. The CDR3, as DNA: TGTGCCAGCAAAGTCCCGGGACAGGGGGGGATTCGGGTTCAGGGGTCACCCCTCCACTTT.

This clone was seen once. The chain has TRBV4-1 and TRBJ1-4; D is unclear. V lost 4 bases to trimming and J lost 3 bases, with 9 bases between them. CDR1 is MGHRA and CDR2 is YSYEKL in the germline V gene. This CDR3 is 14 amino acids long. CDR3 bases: TGCGCCAGCAGCCCCATGGGAGCTAATGAAAAACTGTTTTTT. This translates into CASSPMGANEKLFF.

CDR3 sequence reads: CASSPRPLGNTIYF. Here the CDR3 DNA reads TGTGCCAGCAGCCCGCGGCCTCTGGGAAACACCATATATTTT. The V call is TRBV7-9, the J call TRBJ1-3, with D hard to call. The CDR3 length is 14 residues. V lost 5 bases to trimming and J lost 4 bases, with 12 bases between them. Germline loops: CDR1 SEHNR, CDR2 FQNEAQ (reference sequence).

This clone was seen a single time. CDR3 amino acids: CASSLTAINYGYTF. CDR3 coding DNA: TGTGCCAGCAGCCTGACAGCCATAAACTATGGCTACACCTTC. The genes are TRBV3-1 (or the pseudogene TRBV3-2) and TRBJ1-2; D perhaps matches TRBD1 (5 bases). The CDR3 length is 14 residues. Germline lookup yields CDR1 LGHDT and CDR2 YNNKEL (reference sequence). V was cut by 4 bases and J by 2 bases, with 11 bases left in between.

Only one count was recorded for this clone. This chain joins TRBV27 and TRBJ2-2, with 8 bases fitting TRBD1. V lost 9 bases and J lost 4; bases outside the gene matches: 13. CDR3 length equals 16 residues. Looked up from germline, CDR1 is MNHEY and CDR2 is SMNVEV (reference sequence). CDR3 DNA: TGTGCCAGTGGGACAGGAGGTTGGTCGAGCACCGGGGAGCTGTTTTTT. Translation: CASGTGGWSSTGELFF.

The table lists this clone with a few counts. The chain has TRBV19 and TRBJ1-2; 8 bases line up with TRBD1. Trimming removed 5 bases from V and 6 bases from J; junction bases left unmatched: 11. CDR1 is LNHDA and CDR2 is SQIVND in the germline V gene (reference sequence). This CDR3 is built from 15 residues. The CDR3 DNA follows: TGTGCCAGTAGTGTAGGGCAGGGGGCATTGGATGGCTACACCTTC. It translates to CASSVGQGALDGYTF.

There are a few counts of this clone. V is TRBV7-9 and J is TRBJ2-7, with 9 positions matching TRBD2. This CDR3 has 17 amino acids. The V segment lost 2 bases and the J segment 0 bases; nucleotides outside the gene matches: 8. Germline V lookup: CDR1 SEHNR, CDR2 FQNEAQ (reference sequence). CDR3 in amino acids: CASSLRRAGGSSYEQYF. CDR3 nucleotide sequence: TGTGCCAGCAGCTTAAGGCGAGCGGGGGGCAGCTCCTACGAGCAGTACTTC.

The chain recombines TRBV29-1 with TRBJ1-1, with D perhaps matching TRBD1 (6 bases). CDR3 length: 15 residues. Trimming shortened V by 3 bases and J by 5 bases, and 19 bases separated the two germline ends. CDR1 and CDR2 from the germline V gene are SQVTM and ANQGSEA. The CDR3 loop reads CSVEGRVGGRTEAFF. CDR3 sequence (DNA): TGCAGCGTTGAGGGCCGAGTAGGGGGTCGAACTGAAGCTTTCTTT.

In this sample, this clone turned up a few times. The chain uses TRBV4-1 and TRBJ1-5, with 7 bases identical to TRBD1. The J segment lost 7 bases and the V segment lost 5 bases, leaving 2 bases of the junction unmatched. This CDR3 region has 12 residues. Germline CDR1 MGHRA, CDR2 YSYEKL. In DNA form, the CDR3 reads TGCGCCAGCAGCGACAGGGAACAGCCCCAGCATTTT. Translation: CASSDREQPQHF.